The 10 T cell receptor beta chains given below trace back to one sample, sequenced in a study of T-cell reconstitution after alpha-beta-depleted transplantation in children. This sample's TCRbeta library carried unique molecular identifier barcodes. A single record per CDR3 protein comes from TCRdb applying MiXCR to the PCR reads. The table lists hundreds of thousands of distinct CDR3 sequences, 12% of them singletons. The sequencing used PBMCs from the stem cell graft donor, collected from the stem cell graft. Receptor source: a human donor who donated a stem cell graft to a child with acute lymphoblastic leukemia.

This clonotype was counted many times. The chain is built from TRBV10-3 and TRBJ1-1; D ambiguous. Trimming stripped 0 bases from V and 5 bases from J, with 10 bases between. Germline CDR1 reads ENHRY; CDR2 reads SYGVKD. This CDR3 spans 14 amino acids. The CDR3 DNA reads TGTGCCATCAGTGAGTCGACTCCGAGGACTGAAGCTTTCTTT. Its protein product is CAISESTPRTEAFF.

Only a few counts were recorded for this clonotype. V is TRBV5-1 and J is TRBJ2-2, with 9 bases that match TRBD1. J gave up 2 bases and V 2 bases, and 7 bases lay outside the gene matches. This CDR3 has 17 amino acids. Germline values: CDR1 SGHRS, CDR2 YFSETQ. The CDR3 reads CASSFGTGLANTGELFF. The CDR3 coding sequence is TGCGCCAGCAGCTTTGGGACAGGGCTAGCAAACACCGGGGAGCTGTTTTTT.

There are many counts of this clonotype. The genes are TRBV5-1 and TRBJ2-6; D gene uncertain. Germline CDR1 and CDR2: SGHRS and YFSETQ. The CDR3 is made up of 15 amino acids. V lost 0 bases and J lost 3, with 7 bases in between. The CDR3 spells CASSLEGVGANVLTF. In DNA, the CDR3 is TGCGCCAGCAGCTTGGAAGGCGTTGGGGCCAACGTCCTGACTTTC. Looking up the rest from reference TRBV5-1 and TRBJ2-6 gives the full variable domain: KAGVTQTPRYLIKTRGQQVTLSCSPISGHRSVSWYQQTPGQGLQFLFEYFSETQRNKGNFPGRFSGRQFSNSRSEMNVSTLELGDSALYLCASSLEGVGANVLTFGAGSRLTVL.

This clonotype appeared many times. This rearrangement joins TRBV28 to TRBJ2-4; a possible D gene is TRBD1 (6 bases). The germline CDR1 and CDR2 sequences are MDHEN and SYDVKM. There are 14 residues in the CDR3. The ends were cut back, 5 bases at V and 7 bases at J, with 15 bases in the middle. In DNA, the CDR3 is TGTGCCAGCAGTCCCGCCAGGGGCTCTAACATTCAGTACTTC. It yields the protein CASSPARGSNIQYF. Drawing the rest from reference TRBV28 and TRBJ2-4, the complete variable domain is DVKVTQSSRYLVKRTGEKVFLECVQDMDHENMFWYRQDPGLGLRLIYFSYDVKMKEKGDIPEGYSVSREKKERFSLILESASTNQTSMYLCASSPARGSNIQYFGAGTRLSVL.

This clonotype came up many times. The CDR3 sequence: CASSLGWGGQREQFF. As DNA, the CDR3 is TGTGCCAGCAGCCTAGGTTGGGGGGGGCAACGTGAGCAGTTCTTC. The V call is TRBV7-9, the J call TRBJ2-1; the D gene is possibly TRBD2 (7 bases). This CDR3 has 15 residues. Germline assignment: CDR1 SEHNR and CDR2 FQNEAQ (reference sequence). The V gene lost 5 bases and the J gene lost 9 bases, with 20 bases spanning the gap.

Regarding this clonotype: The junction does not match germline at one end; this may be a read error. This chain links TRBV27 with TRBJ2-3; the D gene is possibly TRBD2 (5 bases). From germline, CDR1 is MNHEY and CDR2 SMNVEV (reference sequence). The CDR3 consists of 16 residues. The CDR3 DNA follows: TGTGTCAGCAGTGAGATTCGGGGAGCTGGCACAGATACGCAGTATTTT. It specifies CVSSEIRGAGTDTQYF.

Ten or more counts support this clonotype. This chain uses TRBV6-5 with TRBJ1-2; no clear D gene. The germline V gene has CDR1 MNHEY and CDR2 SVGAGI. With 0 bases removed from V and 4 bases from J, the gap between germline ends came to 12 bases. This CDR3 is built from 15 residues. This chain's CDR3 is CASSYSTPVGYGYTF. CDR3 DNA sequence: TGTGCCAGCAGTTACTCGACACCCGTTGGCTATGGCTACACCTTC.

This clonotype came up many times. J is TRBJ2-7 and V is TRBV28, with 11 bases identical to TRBD2. V was pared by 2 bases and J by 3 bases, with 3 bases of the junction left unmatched. The CDR3 length is 15 residues. Germline CDR1 and CDR2: MDHEN and SYDVKM. Here the CDR3 DNA reads TGTGCCAGCAGTTTAATAGCGGGAGGGCACTACGAGCAGTACTTC. Translating gives CASSLIAGGHYEQYF. Filled out from reference TRBV28 and TRBJ2-7, the complete variable domain reads DVKVTQSSRYLVKRTGEKVFLECVQDMDHENMFWYRQDPGLGLRLIYFSYDVKMKEKGDIPEGYSVSREKKERFSLILESASTNQTSMYLCASSLIAGGHYEQYFGPGTRLTVT.

This clonotype has ten or more counts. This chain connects TRBV20-1 to TRBJ1-1, with 7 bases identical to TRBD1. The V and J ends lost 5 bases and 6 bases, in that order; junction bases with no gene match: 9. The CDR3 consists of 13 residues. The germline gives CDR1 DFQATT, CDR2 SNEGSKA (reference sequence). CDR3: CSARQGLGAEAFF. The CDR3 nucleotides are TGCAGTGCTCGACAGGGTTTAGGGGCTGAAGCTTTCTTT.

This clonotype was recorded many times. V and J are TRBV20-1 and TRBJ2-1, with 8 bases fitting TRBD2. This CDR3 region has 17 residues. The J segment lost 5 bases and the V segment lost 4 bases, leaving 16 bases of the junction unmatched. Germline CDR1 DFQATT, CDR2 SNEGSKA (reference sequence). The CDR3 region is CSATTKERIAGNNEQFF. The CDR3 nucleotides read TGCAGTGCTACGACTAAGGAACGGATAGCGGGGAACAATGAGCAGTTCTTC.